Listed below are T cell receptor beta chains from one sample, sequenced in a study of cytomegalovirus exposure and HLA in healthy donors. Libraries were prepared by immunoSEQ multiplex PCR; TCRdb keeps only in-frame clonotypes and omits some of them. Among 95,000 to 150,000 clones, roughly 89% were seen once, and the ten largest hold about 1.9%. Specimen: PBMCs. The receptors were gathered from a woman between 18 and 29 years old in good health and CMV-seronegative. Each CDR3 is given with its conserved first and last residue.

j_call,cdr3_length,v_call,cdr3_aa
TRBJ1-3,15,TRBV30,CAWSAGGYSGNTIYF
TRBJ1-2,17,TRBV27,CASSLSVGSLPNYGYTF
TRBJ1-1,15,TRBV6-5,CASSVNRGKGTEAFF
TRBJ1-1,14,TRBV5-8,CASSPSAGNTEAFF
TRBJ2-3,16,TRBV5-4,CASSERTSGRADTQYF
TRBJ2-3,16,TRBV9,CASSAGLAGAGDTQYF
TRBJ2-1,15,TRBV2,CASSETAGAYNEQFF
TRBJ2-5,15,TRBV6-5,CASSSPGQGKETQYF
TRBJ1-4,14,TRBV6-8,CASRNRRGNEKLFF
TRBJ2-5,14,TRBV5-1,CASSLTGAQETQYF
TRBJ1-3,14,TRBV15,CATRDPGSGNTIYF
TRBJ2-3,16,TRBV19,CASSYDQGTGTDTQYF
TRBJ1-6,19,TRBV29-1,CSVEAPRGGDVYPGSPLHF
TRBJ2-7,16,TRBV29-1,CSASRGGAGNSYEQYF
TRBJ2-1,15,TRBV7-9,CASSALAGGPYEQFF
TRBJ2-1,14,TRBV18,CASSPPSKRGEQFF
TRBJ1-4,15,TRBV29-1,CSVEDRTGGNEKLFF
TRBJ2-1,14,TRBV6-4,CASSDSGSHNEQFF
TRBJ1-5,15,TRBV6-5,CASSSPGGRDQPQHF
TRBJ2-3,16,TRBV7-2,CASRSREGLSTDTQYF
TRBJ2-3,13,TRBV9,CASSVATTDTQYF
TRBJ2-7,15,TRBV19,CASSIGRRSSYEQYF
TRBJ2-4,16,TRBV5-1,CASSARQGLAKNIQYF
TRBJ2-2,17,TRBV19,CASTDRGREGNTGELFF
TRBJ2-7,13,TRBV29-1,CSVGLAGAYEQYF
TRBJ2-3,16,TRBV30,CAWSVQVDTTDGTQYF
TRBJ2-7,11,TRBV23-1,CASSIDDCEYF
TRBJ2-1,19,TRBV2,CASSQGRGGVETGYNEQFF
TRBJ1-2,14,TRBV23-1,CASSQKTGGRGYTF
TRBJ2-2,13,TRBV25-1,CATRQGGGGELFF
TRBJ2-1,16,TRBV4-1,CASSPILAGGRNEQFF
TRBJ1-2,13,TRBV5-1,CASSGTGSYGYTF
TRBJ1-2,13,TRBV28,CASRTGQGYGYTF
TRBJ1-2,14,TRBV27,CASRRDSTNYGYTF
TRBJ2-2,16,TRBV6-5,CASSYSMGQNTGELFF
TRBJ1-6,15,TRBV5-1,CASSLEGVHNSPLHF
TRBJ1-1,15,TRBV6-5,CASSMDSRSNTEAFF
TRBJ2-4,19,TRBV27,CASYSLGRAGGPGKNIQYF
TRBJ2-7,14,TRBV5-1,CASRPRTDSYEQYF
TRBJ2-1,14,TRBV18,CASSQTSGDNEQFF
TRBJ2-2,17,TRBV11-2,CASSPERGTTNTGELFF
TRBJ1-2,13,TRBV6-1,CASKTGANYGYTF
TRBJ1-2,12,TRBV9,CASSRQGGGYTF
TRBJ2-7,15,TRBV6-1,CASRTFDSGSYEQYF
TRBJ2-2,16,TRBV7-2,CASSSDGQIYTGELFF
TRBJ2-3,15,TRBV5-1,CASSSNRFNTDTQYF
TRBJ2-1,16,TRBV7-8,CASSLLGQGHHNEQFF